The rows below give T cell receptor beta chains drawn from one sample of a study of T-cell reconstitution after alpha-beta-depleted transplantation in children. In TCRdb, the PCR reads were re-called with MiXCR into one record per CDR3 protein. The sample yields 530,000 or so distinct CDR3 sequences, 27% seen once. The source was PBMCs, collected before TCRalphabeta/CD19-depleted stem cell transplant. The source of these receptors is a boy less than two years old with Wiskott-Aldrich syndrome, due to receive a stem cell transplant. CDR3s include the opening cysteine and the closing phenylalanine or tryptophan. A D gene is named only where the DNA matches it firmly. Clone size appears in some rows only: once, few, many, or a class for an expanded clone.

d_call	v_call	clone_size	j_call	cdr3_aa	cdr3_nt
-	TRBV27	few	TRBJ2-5	CASRLVWYSDQETQYF	TGTGCCAGCAGACTTGTGTGGTACAGCGACCAAGAGACCCAGTACTTC
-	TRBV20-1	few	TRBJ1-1	CSARATQGWAFF	TGCAGTGCTAGGGCCACGCAGGGGTGGGCTTTCTTT
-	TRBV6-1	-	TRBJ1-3	CASRLGYGNTIYF	TGTGCCAGCAGACTGGGGTATGGAAACACCATATATTTT
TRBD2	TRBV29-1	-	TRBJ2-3	CSVEGLLAGRTDTQYF	TGCAGCGTTGAAGGTCTACTAGCGGGGAGGACAGATACGCAGTATTTT
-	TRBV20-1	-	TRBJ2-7	CSARGARLSSYEQYF	TGCAGTGCTAGAGGTGCTCGGCTGAGCTCCTACGAGCAGTACTTC
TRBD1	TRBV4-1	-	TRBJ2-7	CASSPRTGDYEQYF	TGCGCCAGCAGCCCCCGGACAGGGGACTACGAGCAGTACTTC
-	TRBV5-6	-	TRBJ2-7	CASSIRPYEQYF	TGTGCCAGCAGCATACGCCCCTACGAGCAGTACTTC
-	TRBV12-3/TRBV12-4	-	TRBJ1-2	CASWVGTGALPTF	-
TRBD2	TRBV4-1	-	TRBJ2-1	CASSQPTSGNYNEQFF	TGCGCCAGCAGCCAACCGACTAGCGGTAACTACAATGAGCAGTTCTTC
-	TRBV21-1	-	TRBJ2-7	CATTIAGRGKGEQYF	TGTGCCACCACCATAGCGGGGAGGGGGAAGGGGGAGCAGTACTTC
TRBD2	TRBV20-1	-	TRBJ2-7	CSARVLAGRIYEQYF	TGCAGTGCTAGAGTACTAGCGGGACGTATCTACGAGCAGTACTTC
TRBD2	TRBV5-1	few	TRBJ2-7	CASSPASSGRSHEQYF	TGCGCCAGCAGCCCGGCGAGCAGCGGGAGAAGCCACGAGCAGTACTTC
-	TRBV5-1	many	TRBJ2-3	CASSLVSSTDTQYF	TGCGCCAGCAGCTTGGTTAGTAGCACAGATACGCAGTATTTT
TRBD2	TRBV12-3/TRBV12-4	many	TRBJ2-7	CASSFRGLAGREQYF	TGTGCCAGCAGTTTCCGGGGGCTAGCGGGACGCGAGCAGTACTTC
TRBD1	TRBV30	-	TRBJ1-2	CAWSPPNRGGGYTF	TGTGCCTGGAGCCCCCCGAACAGGGGTGGCGGCTACACCTTC
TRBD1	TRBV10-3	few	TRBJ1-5	CAISGTGNQPQHF	TGTGCCATCAGTGGGACAGGTAATCAGCCCCAGCATTTT
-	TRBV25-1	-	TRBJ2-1	CASSDLVQNYNEQFF	TGTGCCAGCAGTGACCTTGTTCAGAACTACAATGAGCAGTTCTTC
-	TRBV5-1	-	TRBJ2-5	CASSLADHQETQYF	TGCGCCAGCAGCTTGGCTGACCACCAAGAGACCCAGTACTTC
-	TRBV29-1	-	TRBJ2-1	CSVTGPSGNEQFF	TGCAGCGTAACGGGACCCTCGGGGAATGAGCAGTTCTTC
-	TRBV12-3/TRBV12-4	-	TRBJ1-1	CASSTASYTEAFF	TGTGCCAGCAGTACAGCGTCTTACACTGAAGCTTTCTTT
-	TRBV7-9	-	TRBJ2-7	CASSSGRASYEQYF	TGTGCCAGCAGCTCCGGCAGGGCCTCCTACGAGCAGTACTTC
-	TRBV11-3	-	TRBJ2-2	CASSSRDKNTGELFF	TGTGCCAGCAGCTCCCGGGACAAGAACACCGGGGAGCTGTTTTTT
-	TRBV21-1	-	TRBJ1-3	CASSKGRTGSGNTIYF	TGTGCCAGCAGCAAAGGTCGGACAGGGTCCGGAAACACCATATATTTT
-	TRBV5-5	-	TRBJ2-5	CASSSGTASVETQYF	TGTGCCAGCAGCTCTGGGACCGCTTCGGTGGAGACCCAGTACTTC
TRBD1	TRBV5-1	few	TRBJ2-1	CASQGQRSDEQFF	TGCGCCAGCCAGGGACAGCGATCAGATGAGCAGTTCTTC
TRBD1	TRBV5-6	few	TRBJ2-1	CASSSGQGIPISYNEQFF	TGTGCCAGCAGCTCGGGACAGGGGATCCCTATCTCCTACAATGAGCAGTTCTTC
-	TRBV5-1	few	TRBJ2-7	CASSPKGPTYEQYF	TGCGCCAGCAGCCCGAAGGGGCCCACCTACGAGCAGTACTTC
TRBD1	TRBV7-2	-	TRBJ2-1	CASSLGGTGLNEQFF	TGTGCCAGCAGCTTAGGTGGGACAGGCCTCAATGAGCAGTTCTTC
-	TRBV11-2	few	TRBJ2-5	CASRKASQETQYF	TGTGCCAGCAGGAAGGCTAGTCAAGAGACCCAGTACTTC
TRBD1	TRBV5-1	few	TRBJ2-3	CASSIGGSTDTQYF	TGCGCCAGCAGCATAGGGGGCAGCACAGATACGCAGTATTTT
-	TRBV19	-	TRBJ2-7	CASSPGHTYEQYF	TGTGCCAGTAGTCCCGGCCATACCTACGAGCAGTACTTC
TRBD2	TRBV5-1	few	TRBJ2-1	CASSFRGRGYNEQFF	TGCGCCAGCAGCTTTCGAGGGAGGGGCTACAATGAGCAGTTCTTC
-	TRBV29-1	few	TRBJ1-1	CSVVGKNTEAFF	TGCAGCGTTGTGGGAAAGAACACTGAAGCTTTCTTT
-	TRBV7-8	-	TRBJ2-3	CASSFPRGRRTDTQYF	TGTGCCAGCAGCTTCCCACGGGGGCGGCGCACAGATACGCAGTATTTT
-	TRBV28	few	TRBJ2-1	CASTTDSKYNEQFF	TGTGCCAGCACCACCGACTCAAAATACAATGAGCAGTTCTTC
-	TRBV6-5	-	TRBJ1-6	CASSYVGTAFNSPLHF	TGTGCCAGCAGTTACGTCGGAACAGCGTTTAATTCACCCCTCCACTTT
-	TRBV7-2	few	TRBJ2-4	CASSLARNIQYF	TGTGCCAGCAGCTTAGCCCGAAACATTCAGTACTTC
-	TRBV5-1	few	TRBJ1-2	CASRSDGTNRYGYTF	TGCGCCAGCAGATCGGACGGGACGAATCGCTATGGCTACACCTTC
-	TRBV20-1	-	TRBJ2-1	CSASEADEQFF	TGCAGTGCCTCCGAGGCGGATGAGCAGTTCTTC
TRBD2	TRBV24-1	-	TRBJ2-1	CATSDSTSGSLNEQFF	TGTGCCACCAGTGATTCGACTAGCGGGAGTCTCAATGAGCAGTTCTTC
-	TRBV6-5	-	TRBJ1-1	CASSYYGVRTEAFF	TGTGCCAGCAGTTACTACGGGGTTAGGACTGAAGCTTTCTTT
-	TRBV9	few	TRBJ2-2	CASSPGERNTGELFF	TGTGCCAGCAGCCCAGGGGAGCGGAACACCGGGGAGCTGTTTTTT
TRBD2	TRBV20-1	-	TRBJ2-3	CSASPLLAGGPGDTQYF	TGCAGTGCCAGCCCCCTACTAGCGGGAGGGCCGGGAGATACGCAGTATTTT
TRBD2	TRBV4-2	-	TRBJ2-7	CASSQATSGTYEQYF	TGTGCCAGCAGCCAAGCGACTAGCGGAACCTACGAGCAGTACTTC
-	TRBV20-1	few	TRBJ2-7	CSAPADSSYEQYF	TGCAGTGCGCCGGCGGATAGCTCCTACGAGCAGTACTTC